This TCR beta chain was sequenced during a study of vaccination and CD4 T cells after COVID-19. Overall study: The interval from dose two to post-vaccine sampling had a median of roughly 72 days, and it ranged from 14 to 241.

Sequence data for DNA of cultured CD4+ T cells were generated by the Oncomine TCR Beta short-read assay. MiXCR, applied by TCRdb to the PCR reads, yields one record per CDR3 protein. The data hold 15,000 to 18,000 distinct CDR3 sequences, with around 48% observed a single time. The treatment: approximately nine-day PBMC culture with coronavirus spike peptide pools or control peptides (ViraFEST assay). Under the ViraFEST approach, antigen-specific T cells were expanded with peptide pools and TCRs subsequently sequenced. Details on this clonotype: The antigen remains undetermined.

The CDR3 has 15 amino acids. Trimming shortened V by 2 bases and J by 1 base, and 10 bases separated the two germline ends. The V gene's germline CDR1 is SGHKS and CDR2 YYEKEE (reference sequence). The chain recombines TRBV5-5 with TRBJ1-3, with D perhaps matching TRBD1 (5 bases). The source of this sequence is a human donor who had recovered from COVID-19. The sample was CD4+ T cells from blood, cultured in vitro, taken before SARS-CoV-2 vaccination. The CDR3 DNA is TGTGCCAGCAGCTTCAGGCAGGGATCTGGAAACACCATATATTTT. Translated, it gives CASSFRQGSGNTIYF. The full variable domain, completed using reference TRBV5-5 and TRBJ1-3, is DAGVTQSPTHLIKTRGQQVTLRCSPISGHKSVSWYQQVLGQGPQFIFQYYEKEERGRGNFPDRFSARQFPNYSSELNVNALLLGDSALYLCASSFRQGSGNTIYFGEGSWLTVV.